These 15 T cell receptor beta chains share one sample of origin, sequenced in a study of blood T cell repertoires in COVID-19. The table came from immunoSEQ multiplex PCR; TCRdb's copy has only in-frame clones and leaves some out. The data hold more than 200,000 clones, with around 84% observed a single time. Input material: peripheral blood. Receptors originate from a woman aged 80 or over with COVID-19, enrolled during active disease.

V and J are TRBV5-4 and TRBJ2-3; 8 bases agree with TRBD1. This CDR3 is built from 15 residues. The germline V gene has CDR1 SGHNT and CDR2 YYREEE (reference sequence). V dropped 2 bases and J dropped 2; count of bases not matched to a gene: 4. The CDR3 bases are TGTGCCAGCAGCTTTCCGGGACAGGTCACAGATACGCAGTATTTT. Amino acids: CASSFPGQVTDTQYF.

This CDR3 reads CASSIAAEETQYF. The CDR3 bases are TGTGCCAGTAGTATAGCAGCGGAAGAGACCCAGTACTTC. V gene TRBV19 combines with J gene TRBJ2-5, with D possibly being TRBD2 (5 bases). The V gene's germline CDR1 is LNHDA and CDR2 SQIVND (reference sequence). This CDR3 is 13 amino acids long. V dropped 1 base and J dropped 3 bases, with 6 bases sitting between them.

The chain is built from TRBV24-1 and TRBJ1-4; the D gene is possibly TRBD1 (5 bases). The CDR3 is 18 amino acids. The V gene's germline CDR1 is KGHDR and CDR2 SFDVKD. Trimming left V 0 bases short and J 5 bases short, with 18 bases between. The CDR3 sequence: CATSDLLWGTGGNEKLFF. The CDR3, as DNA: TGTGCCACCAGTGATTTGCTATGGGGCACAGGTGGAAATGAAAAACTGTTTTTT.

The rearrangement links TRBV6-6 to TRBJ2-1; 14 positions match TRBD2. The ends lost 6 bases at V and 2 bases at J; junction bases unmatched: 3. In germline, CDR1 is MNHNY, CDR2 SVGAGI (reference sequence). The CDR3 totals 16 residues. This CDR3 reads CASSRTSGGTYNEQFF. The CDR3 DNA sequence: TGTGCCAGCAGCCGGACTAGCGGGGGGACCTACAATGAGCAGTTCTTC.

The CDR3 loop is CASSWAPNTEAFF. DNA of the CDR3: TGTGCCAGCAGCTGGGCCCCGAACACTGAAGCTTTCTTT. The V and J genes are TRBV11-3 and TRBJ1-1; D is unresolved. The length of the CDR3 is 13 residues. The germline V gene has CDR1 SGHNT and CDR2 YENEEA. Trimming took 4 bases from V and 1 from J, leaving 7 bases between them.

The genes are TRBV18 and TRBJ2-1; 9 bases match TRBD2. The trim removed 0 bases at V and 5 bases at J, leaving 8 bases unmatched. This CDR3 is 17 amino acids long. Per germline, CDR1 KGHSH and CDR2 LQKENI. The CDR3 region is CASSPPMAGGRNNEQFF. CDR3 DNA sequence: TGTGCCAGCTCACCACCGATGGCGGGGGGGCGGAACAATGAGCAGTTCTTC.

This clone was counted once. CDR3 DNA sequence: TGTGCCAGCAGCTGGCAATCGACAGGGGCATCCCAAGAGACCCAGTACTTC. This translates into CASSWQSTGASQETQYF. The chain is built from TRBV5-6 and TRBJ2-5, with 8 bases lining up with TRBD1. Germline V gene sequence: CDR1 SGHDT, CDR2 YYEEEE. The CDR3 runs 17 residues. V dropped 3 bases and J dropped 1; count of bases not matched to a gene: 11. The full variable domain, its missing parts supplied by reference TRBV5-6 and TRBJ2-5, is DAGVTQSPTHLIKTRGQQVTLRCSPKSGHDTVSWYQQALGQGPQFIFQYYEEEERQRGNFPDRFSGHQFPNYSSELNVNALLLGDSALYLCASSWQSTGASQETQYFGPGTRLLVL.

The chain carries TRBV7-3 and TRBJ2-1; 9 nucleotides align to TRBD2. V dropped 5 bases and J dropped 5; count of bases not matched to a gene: 7. CDR3 length equals 15 residues. Germline-derived CDR1 and CDR2 are SGHTA and FQGTGA. This CDR3 is CASSTEASGNNEQFF. The CDR3 DNA sequence: TGTGCCAGCAGCACAGAGGCTAGCGGGAACAATGAGCAGTTCTTC. Full variable domain (rest looked up from reference TRBV7-3 and TRBJ2-1): GAGVSQTPSNKVTEKGKYVELRCDPISGHTALYWYRQSLGQGPEFLIYFQGTGAADDSGLPNDRFFAVRPEGSVSTLKIQRTERGDSAVYLCASSTEASGNNEQFFGPGTRLTVL.

J is TRBJ2-7 and V is TRBV6-5, with 7 bases aligning to TRBD2. This CDR3 spans 14 amino acids. Germline CDR1 and CDR2: MNHEY and SVGAGI. V lost 7 bases, J lost 2 bases, and 8 bases stayed unmatched. The CDR3 here is CASNRERGTYEQYF. The CDR3 DNA is TGTGCCAGCAATCGAGAGCGGGGCACCTACGAGCAGTACTTC.

The genes are TRBV7-9 and TRBJ1-6; a weak D match, TRBD1 (6 bases). The CDR3 runs to 15 residues. V lost 1 base and J lost 9, with 13 bases in between. Germline values: CDR1 SEHNR, CDR2 FQNEAQ (reference sequence). CDR3 loop: CASSLGATGPSPLHF. The CDR3 DNA sequence: TGTGCCAGCAGCTTAGGGGCGACAGGACCTTCACCCCTCCACTTT.

The chain recombines TRBV28 with TRBJ1-2; D may be TRBD1 (6 bases). Germline-derived CDR1 and CDR2 are MDHEN and SYDVKM. Trimming removed 6 bases at V and 3 bases at J, with 11 bases between. The CDR3 length is 13 residues. The CDR3 loop is CASSATGYYGYTF. The CDR3, as DNA: TGTGCCAGCAGCGCTACAGGGTACTATGGCTACACCTTC.

The chain couples TRBV28 to TRBJ2-5; TRBD2 matches 8 bases. This CDR3 has 13 residues. CDR1 is MDHEN, CDR2 SYDVKM, per germline. V trimming: 6 bases; J trimming: 6 bases; junction bases outside the gene matches: 6. The CDR3 protein is CASRGSGDQTQYF. The CDR3 region has the DNA TGTGCCAGCAGGGGTAGCGGGGATCAGACCCAGTACTTC.

DNA for the CDR3: TGTGCCAGCTCTCCTACTAGCGGCGATTACAATGAGCAGTTCTTC. Its protein is CASSPTSGDYNEQFF. V usage is TRBV18 and J usage is TRBJ2-1; 8 positions agree with TRBD2. The germline V gene has CDR1 KGHSH and CDR2 LQKENI. V trimming: 6 bases; J trimming: 4 bases; junction bases outside the gene matches: 8. This CDR3 region has 15 residues.

This chain links TRBV11-2 with TRBJ1-2, with D possibly matching TRBD1 (5 bases). There are 14 residues in the CDR3. From germline, CDR1 is SGHAT and CDR2 FQNNGV. The V end lost 5 bases, the J end lost 4 bases, and 14 bases lay between the germline ends. As DNA, the CDR3 is TGTGCCAGCAGCACTTTGAGGGGAGGCTATGGCTACACCTTC. Its translation is CASSTLRGGYGYTF.

The CDR3 spells CASKVGQGVNQPQHF. CDR3 nucleotides: TGTGCCAGCAAGGTGGGACAGGGGGTCAATCAGCCCCAGCATTTT. This chain links TRBV6-5 with TRBJ1-5, with TRBD1 identical over 11 bases. The junction had 5 bases not matched to a gene; V was cut back by 7 bases and J by 3 bases. Per the germline V gene, CDR1 is MNHEY and CDR2 is SVGAGI. The CDR3 contains 15 residues.